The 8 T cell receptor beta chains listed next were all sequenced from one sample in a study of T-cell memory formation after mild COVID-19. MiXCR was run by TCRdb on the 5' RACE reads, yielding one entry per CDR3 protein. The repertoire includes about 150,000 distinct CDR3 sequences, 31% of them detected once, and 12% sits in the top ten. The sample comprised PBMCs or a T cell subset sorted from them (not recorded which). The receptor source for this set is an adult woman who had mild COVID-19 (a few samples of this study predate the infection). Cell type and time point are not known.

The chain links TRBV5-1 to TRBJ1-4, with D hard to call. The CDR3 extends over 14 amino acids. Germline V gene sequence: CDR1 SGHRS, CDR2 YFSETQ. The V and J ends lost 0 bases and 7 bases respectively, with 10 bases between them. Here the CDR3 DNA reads TGCGCCAGCAGCTTGGGGCATGGCTCTGAAAAACTGTTTTTT. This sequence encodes CASSLGHGSEKLFF.

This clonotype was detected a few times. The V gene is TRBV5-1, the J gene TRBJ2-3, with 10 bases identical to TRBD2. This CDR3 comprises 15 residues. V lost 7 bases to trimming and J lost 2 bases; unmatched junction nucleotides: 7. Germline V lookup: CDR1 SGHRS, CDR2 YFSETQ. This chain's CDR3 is CASSPGLAITDTQYF. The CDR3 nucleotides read TGCGCCAGCTCCCCGGGACTAGCGATCACAGATACGCAGTATTTT. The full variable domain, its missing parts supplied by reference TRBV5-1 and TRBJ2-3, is KAGVTQTPRYLIKTRGQQVTLSCSPISGHRSVSWYQQTPGQGLQFLFEYFSETQRNKGNFPGRFSGRQFSNSRSEMNVSTLELGDSALYLCASSPGLAITDTQYFGPGTRLTVL.

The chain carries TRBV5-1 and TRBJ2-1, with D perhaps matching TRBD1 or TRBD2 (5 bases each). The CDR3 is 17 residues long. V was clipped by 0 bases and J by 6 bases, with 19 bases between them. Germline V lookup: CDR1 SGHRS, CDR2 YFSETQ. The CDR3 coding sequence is TGCGCCAGCAGCTTGGTCCCCGGGACCCACGTTTCCAATGAGCAGTTCTTC. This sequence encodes CASSLVPGTHVSNEQFF.

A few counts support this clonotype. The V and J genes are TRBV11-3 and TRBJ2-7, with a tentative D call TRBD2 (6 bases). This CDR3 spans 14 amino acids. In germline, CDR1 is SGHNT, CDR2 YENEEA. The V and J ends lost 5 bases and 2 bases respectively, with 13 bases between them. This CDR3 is CASSPGTVTYEQYF. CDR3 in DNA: TGTGCCAGCAGCCCCGGGACTGTAACCTACGAGCAGTACTTC.

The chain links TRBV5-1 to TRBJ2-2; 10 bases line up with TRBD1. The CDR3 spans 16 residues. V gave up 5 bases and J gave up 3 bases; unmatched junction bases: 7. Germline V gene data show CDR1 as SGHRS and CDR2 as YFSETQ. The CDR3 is CASRPRQGADTGELFF. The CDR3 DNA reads TGCGCCAGCAGACCCCGACAGGGGGCCGACACCGGGGAGCTGTTTTTT.

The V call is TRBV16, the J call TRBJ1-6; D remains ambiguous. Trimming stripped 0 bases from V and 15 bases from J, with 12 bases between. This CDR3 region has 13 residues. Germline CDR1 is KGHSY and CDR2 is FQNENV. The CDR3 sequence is CASSQSGRIHLHF. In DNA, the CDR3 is TGTGCCAGCAGCCAATCGGGCAGGATCCACCTCCACTTT.

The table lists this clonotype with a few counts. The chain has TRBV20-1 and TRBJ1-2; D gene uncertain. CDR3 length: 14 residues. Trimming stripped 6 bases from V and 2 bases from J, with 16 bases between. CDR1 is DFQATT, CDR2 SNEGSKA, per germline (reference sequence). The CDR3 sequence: CSAPVGRPNYGYTF. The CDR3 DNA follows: TGCAGTGCGCCCGTAGGCAGGCCAAACTATGGCTACACCTTC.

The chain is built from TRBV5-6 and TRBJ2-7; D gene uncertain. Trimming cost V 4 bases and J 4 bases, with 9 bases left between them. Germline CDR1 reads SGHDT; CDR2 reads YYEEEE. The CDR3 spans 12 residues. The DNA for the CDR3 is TGTGCCAGCAGCCTGCTCGAGTACGAGCAGTACTTC. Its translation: CASSLLEYEQYF.